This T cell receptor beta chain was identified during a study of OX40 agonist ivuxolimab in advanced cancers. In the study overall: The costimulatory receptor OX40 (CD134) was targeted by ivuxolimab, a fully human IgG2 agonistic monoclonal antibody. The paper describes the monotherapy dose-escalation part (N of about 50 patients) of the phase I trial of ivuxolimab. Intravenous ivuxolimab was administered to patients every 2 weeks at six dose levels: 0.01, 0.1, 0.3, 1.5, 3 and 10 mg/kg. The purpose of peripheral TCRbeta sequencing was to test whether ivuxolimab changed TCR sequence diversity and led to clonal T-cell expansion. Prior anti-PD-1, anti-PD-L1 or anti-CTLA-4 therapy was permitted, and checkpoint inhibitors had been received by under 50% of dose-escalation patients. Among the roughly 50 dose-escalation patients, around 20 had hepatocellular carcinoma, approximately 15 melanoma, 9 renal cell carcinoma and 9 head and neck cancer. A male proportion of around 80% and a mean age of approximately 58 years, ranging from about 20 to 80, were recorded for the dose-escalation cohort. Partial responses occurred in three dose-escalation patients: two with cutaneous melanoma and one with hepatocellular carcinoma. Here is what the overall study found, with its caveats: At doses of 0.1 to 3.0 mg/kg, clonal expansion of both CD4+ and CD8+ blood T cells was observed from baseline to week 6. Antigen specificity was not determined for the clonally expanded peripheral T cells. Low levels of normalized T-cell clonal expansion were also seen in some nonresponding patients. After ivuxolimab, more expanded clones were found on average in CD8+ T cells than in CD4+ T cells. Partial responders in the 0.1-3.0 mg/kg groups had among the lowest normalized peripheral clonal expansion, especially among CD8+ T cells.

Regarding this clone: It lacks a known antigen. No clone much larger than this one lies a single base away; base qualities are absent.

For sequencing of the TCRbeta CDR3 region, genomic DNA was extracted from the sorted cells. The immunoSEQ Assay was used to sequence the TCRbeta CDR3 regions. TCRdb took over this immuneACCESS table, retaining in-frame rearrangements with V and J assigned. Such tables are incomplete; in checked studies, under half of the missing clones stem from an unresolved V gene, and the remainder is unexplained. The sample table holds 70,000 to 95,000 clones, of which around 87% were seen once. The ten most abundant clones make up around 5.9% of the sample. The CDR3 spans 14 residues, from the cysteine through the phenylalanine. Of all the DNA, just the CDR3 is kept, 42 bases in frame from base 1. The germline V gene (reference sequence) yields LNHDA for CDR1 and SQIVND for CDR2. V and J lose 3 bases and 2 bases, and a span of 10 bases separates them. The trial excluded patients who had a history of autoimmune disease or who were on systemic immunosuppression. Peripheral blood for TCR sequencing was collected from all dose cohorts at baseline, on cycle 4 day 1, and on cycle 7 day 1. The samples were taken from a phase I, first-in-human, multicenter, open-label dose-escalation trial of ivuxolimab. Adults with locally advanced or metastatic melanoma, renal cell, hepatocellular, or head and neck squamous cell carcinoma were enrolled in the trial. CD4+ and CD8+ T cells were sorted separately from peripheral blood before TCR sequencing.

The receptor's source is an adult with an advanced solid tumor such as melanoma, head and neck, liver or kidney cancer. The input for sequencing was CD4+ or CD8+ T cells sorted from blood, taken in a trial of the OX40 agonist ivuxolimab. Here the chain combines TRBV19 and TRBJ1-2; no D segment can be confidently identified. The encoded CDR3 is CASSILGRNYGYTF. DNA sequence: TGTGCCAGTAGTATTCTCGGGCGAAACTATGGCTACACCTTC.